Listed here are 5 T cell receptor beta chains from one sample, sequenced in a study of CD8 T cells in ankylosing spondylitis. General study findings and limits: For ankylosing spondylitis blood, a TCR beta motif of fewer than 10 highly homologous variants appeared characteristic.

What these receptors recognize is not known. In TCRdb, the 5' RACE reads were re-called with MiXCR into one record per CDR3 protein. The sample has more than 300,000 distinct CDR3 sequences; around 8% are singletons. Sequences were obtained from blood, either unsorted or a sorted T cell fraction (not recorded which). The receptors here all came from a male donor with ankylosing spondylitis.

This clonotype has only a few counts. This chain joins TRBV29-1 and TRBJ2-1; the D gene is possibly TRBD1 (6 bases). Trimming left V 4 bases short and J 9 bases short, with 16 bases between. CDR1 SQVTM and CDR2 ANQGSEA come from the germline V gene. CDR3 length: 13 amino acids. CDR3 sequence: CSVGGSRGGEQFF. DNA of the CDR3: TGCAGCGTTGGGGGGAGCAGAGGGGGTGAGCAGTTCTTC.

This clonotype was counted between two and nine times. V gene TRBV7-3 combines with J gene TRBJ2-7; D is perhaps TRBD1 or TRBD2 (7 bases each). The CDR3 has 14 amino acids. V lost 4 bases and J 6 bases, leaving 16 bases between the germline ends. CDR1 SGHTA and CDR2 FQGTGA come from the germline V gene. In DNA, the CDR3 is TGTGCCAGCAGCTCAGGGGGGGCTTGGGGCGAGCAGTACTTC. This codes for CASSSGGAWGEQYF.

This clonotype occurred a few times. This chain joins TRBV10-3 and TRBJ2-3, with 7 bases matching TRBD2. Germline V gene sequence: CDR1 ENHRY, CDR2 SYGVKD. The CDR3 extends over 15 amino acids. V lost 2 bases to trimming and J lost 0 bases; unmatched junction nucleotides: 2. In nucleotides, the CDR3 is TGTGCCATCAGTGAGCCACTAGCGAGCACAGATACGCAGTATTTT. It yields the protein CAISEPLASTDTQYF.

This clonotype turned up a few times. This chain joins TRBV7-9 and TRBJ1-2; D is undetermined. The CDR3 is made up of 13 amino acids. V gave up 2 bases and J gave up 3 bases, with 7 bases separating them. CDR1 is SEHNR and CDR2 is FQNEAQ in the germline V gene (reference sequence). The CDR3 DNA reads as TGTGCCAGCAGCTTAAGGGCCTACTATGGCTACACCTTC. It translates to CASSLRAYYGYTF. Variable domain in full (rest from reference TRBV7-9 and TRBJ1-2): DTGVSQNPRHKITKRGQNVTFRCDPISEHNRLYWYRQTLGQGPEFLTYFQNEAQLEKSRLLSDRFSAERPKGSFSTLEIQRTEQGDSAMYLCASSLRAYYGYTFGSGTRLTVV.

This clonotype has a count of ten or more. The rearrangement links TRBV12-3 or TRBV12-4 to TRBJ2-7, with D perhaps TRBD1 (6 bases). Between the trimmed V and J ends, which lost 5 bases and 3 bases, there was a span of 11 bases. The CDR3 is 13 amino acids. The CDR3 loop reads CASSPDSFYEQYF. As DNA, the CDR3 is TGTGCCAGCAGTCCGGACAGCTTCTACGAGCAGTACTTC.